The 29 T cell receptor beta chains reported below all come from one sample, sequenced in a study of cytomegalovirus exposure and HLA in healthy donors. In the PCR, 60 Vbeta and 13 Jbeta primers were used. TCRdb's table, derived via immunoSEQ multiplex PCR, lists solely in-frame clones and lacks some. There are about 100,000 clones in the sample; around 82% occur only once, and around 0.74% lies in the top ten. The sequenced material came from PBMCs. The receptors were gathered from a woman aged 60-75 years in good health and CMV-seronegative.

The chain carries TRBV21-1 and TRBJ1-1; the D call in the table, TRBD1, was not verified against the DNA. TRBV21-1 is given as a pseudogene. CDR3 length: 16 residues. The DNA of the CDR3 is TGTGCCAGCAGCAAAGTCCAGGGGCGCCTGAACACTGAAGCTTTCTTT. Encoded protein: CASSKVQGRLNTEAFF.

The V gene is TRBV7-9, the J gene TRBJ2-7, with 10 bases lining up with TRBD2. V trimming: 5 bases; J trimming: 1 base; junction bases outside the gene matches: 2. The V gene's germline CDR1 is SEHNR and CDR2 FQNEAQ (reference sequence). CDR3 length: 14 amino acids. The CDR3 DNA reads TGTGCCAGCAGCCAACTAGCGGGGTCCTACGAGCAGTACTTC. Translated, it gives CASSQLAGSYEQYF. Full variable domain (outside the CDR3, taken from reference TRBV7-9 and TRBJ2-7): DTGVSQNPRHKITKRGQNVTFRCDPISEHNRLYWYRQTLGQGPEFLTYFQNEAQLEKSRLLSDRFSAERPKGSFSTLEIQRTEQGDSAMYLCASSQLAGSYEQYFGPGTRLTVT.

This chain links TRBV4-3 with TRBJ2-1, with 10 bases matching TRBD2. Germline V gives CDR1 LGHNA, CDR2 YSLEER. The J segment lost 7 bases and the V segment lost 3 bases, leaving 6 bases of the junction unmatched. The CDR3 has 15 residues. The CDR3 nucleotides are TGCGCCAGCAGCCACGGACTAGCGGTCTATAATGAGCAGTTCTTC. Protein product: CASSHGLAVYNEQFF.

The chain employs TRBV7-6 and TRBJ1-6; a weak D match, TRBD1 (6 bases). Germline V gene lookup returns CDR1 SGHVS and CDR2 FNYEAQ. Trimming removed 5 bases at V and 8 bases at J, with 16 bases between. The CDR3 covers 15 residues. The CDR3 loop is CASSPGTRTHSPLHF. The CDR3 DNA sequence: TGTGCCAGCAGCCCGGGGACACGGACACATTCACCCCTCCACTTT.

The chain links TRBV6-5 to TRBJ2-1; 8 positions agree with TRBD2. The germline V gene has CDR1 MNHEY and CDR2 SVGAGI. The ends lost 2 bases at V and 4 bases at J; junction bases unmatched: 4. This CDR3 has 15 amino acids. The CDR3 region has the DNA TGTGCCAGCAGTTACGGCGGGGGGACTTACAATGAGCAGTTCTTC. Translating gives CASSYGGGTYNEQFF.

The chain joins TRBV5-4 to TRBJ1-3, with unresolved D. V dropped 0 bases and J dropped 3 bases, with 13 bases sitting between them. Germline CDR1 SGHNT, CDR2 YYREEE (reference sequence). The CDR3 is made up of 16 amino acids. This chain's CDR3 is CASSLGQLGSGNTIYF. CDR3 in DNA: TGTGCCAGCAGCTTGGGACAACTCGGGAGTGGAAACACCATATATTTT.

V and J are TRBV11-2 and TRBJ1-1, with 7 bases identical to TRBD1. This CDR3 is built from 15 residues. After removal of 0 bases from V and 3 bases from J, the junction contained 4 bases not matched to a gene. The germline gives CDR1 SGHAT, CDR2 FQNNGV. The CDR3 coding sequence is TGTGCCAGCAGCTTAGAACAGGGGCTCGACACTGAAGCTTTCTTT. This sequence encodes CASSLEQGLDTEAFF.

The CDR3 loop reads CASSPGSSGSYEQYF. CDR3 sequence (DNA): TGTGCCAGCAGTCCCGGGTCTAGCGGTTCCTACGAGCAGTACTTC. This chain links TRBV28 with TRBJ2-5; the match to TRBD2 covers 7 bases. The J call may be faulty, since TRBJ2-7 better matches the DNA end. Germline CDR1 reads MDHEN; CDR2 reads SYDVKM. CDR3 length: 15 residues.

V is TRBV2 and J is TRBJ2-1, with TRBD2 identical over 11 bases. The CDR3 runs 16 residues. Germline V lookup: CDR1 SNHLY, CDR2 FYNNEI. V dropped 0 bases and J dropped 7; count of bases not matched to a gene: 5. The chain's CDR3 is CASSEASGGAINEQFF. The CDR3 bases are TGTGCCAGCAGTGAAGCTAGCGGGGGGGCTATAAATGAGCAGTTCTTC.

The chain links TRBV2 to TRBJ1-2, with D maybe TRBD1 (6 bases). The germline V and J ends were trimmed by 1 base and 5 bases, with 11 bases remaining between them. CDR1 SNHLY and CDR2 FYNNEI come from the germline V gene. CDR3 length: 14 amino acids. CDR3 residues: CASSEDRQGYGYTF. CDR3 nucleotide sequence: TGTGCCAGCAGTGAAGATAGGCAGGGGTATGGCTACACCTTC.

The chain links TRBV6-5 to TRBJ1-1, with D unclear. The CDR3 length is 15 residues. Germline loops: CDR1 MNHEY, CDR2 SVGAGI. Trimming pared 4 bases from V and 2 bases from J, leaving 14 bases between. The CDR3 protein is CASSSPVFSNTEAFF. Here the CDR3 DNA reads TGTGCCAGCAGTTCCCCGGTTTTTAGTAACACTGAAGCTTTCTTT.

The CDR3 region is CSVDISGGAFSEQFF. The CDR3 coding sequence is TGCAGCGTTGACATAAGCGGGGGGGCCTTTAGTGAGCAGTTCTTC. The chain uses TRBV29-1 and TRBJ2-1; 10 bases agree with TRBD2. Germline CDR1 is SQVTM and CDR2 is ANQGSEA. The J segment lost 9 bases and the V segment lost 3 bases, leaving 11 bases of the junction unmatched. This CDR3 region has 15 residues.

The table lists this clone with a count of one. The chain recombines TRBV18 with TRBJ2-7; maybe TRBD2 (7 bases). CDR3 length: 13 amino acids. CDR1 and CDR2 from the germline V gene are KGHSH and LQKENI. V was cut by 6 bases and J by 7 bases, with 16 bases left in between. As DNA, the CDR3 is TGTGCCAGCTCTGGGCGGGGGCCTCAAGAGCAGTACTTC. Translation: CASSGRGPQEQYF.

The J gene is TRBJ1-5, the V gene TRBV9; 9 bases fit TRBD1. The CDR3 sequence is 15 residues long. V lost 2 bases, J lost 5 bases, and 5 bases stayed unmatched. The germline gives CDR1 SGDLS, CDR2 YYNGEE. CDR3 loop: CASSVGQGGYQPQHF. The CDR3 nucleotides are TGTGCCAGCAGCGTGGGACAGGGTGGATATCAGCCCCAGCATTTT. Supplemented by reference TRBV9 and TRBJ1-5, the full variable domain reads DSGVTQTPKHLITATGQRVTLRCSPRSGDLSVYWYQQSLDQGLQFLIQYYNGEERAKGNILERFSAQQFPDLHSELNLSSLELGDSALYFCASSVGQGGYQPQHFGDGTRLSIL.

J is TRBJ1-1 and V is TRBV7-9; 10 bases map to TRBD1. After removal of 4 bases from V and 2 bases from J, the junction contained 13 bases not matched to a gene. The germline V gene has CDR1 SEHNR and CDR2 FQNEAQ (reference sequence). There are 18 residues in the CDR3. Here the CDR3 reads CASSSFPGQGPGNTEAFF. The CDR3 nucleotides are TGTGCCAGCAGCTCGTTTCCGGGACAGGGGCCTGGAAACACTGAAGCTTTCTTT.

The chain uses TRBV12-2 and TRBJ1-1; the D call in the table, TRBD1, was not verified against the DNA. TRBV12-2 constitutes a pseudogene. The CDR3 length is 11 residues. DNA for the CDR3: TGTGCAAGTCGCTTCGACAGTGAAGCTTTCTTT. Its translation is CASRFDSEAFF.

V usage is TRBV5-1 and J usage is TRBJ2-2, with 7 bases aligning to TRBD1. Per the germline V gene, CDR1 is SGHRS and CDR2 is YFSETQ. With 5 bases clipped from V and 7 bases from J, the junction kept 14 bases outside the gene matches. The CDR3 runs 16 residues. The CDR3 coding sequence is TGCGCCAGCAGACCCCCGACAGGGTATGATGGCGGGGAGCTGTTTTTT. Protein: CASRPPTGYDGGELFF. Together with reference TRBV5-1 and TRBJ2-2, the CDR3 gives the full variable domain: KAGVTQTPRYLIKTRGQQVTLSCSPISGHRSVSWYQQTPGQGLQFLFEYFSETQRNKGNFPGRFSGRQFSNSRSEMNVSTLELGDSALYLCASRPPTGYDGGELFFGEGSRLTVL.

The J gene is TRBJ1-5, the V gene TRBV19; D might be TRBD1 (5 bases). V lost 6 bases and J lost 3, with 12 bases in between. The germline CDR1 and CDR2 sequences are LNHDA and SQIVND (reference sequence). This CDR3 is built from 14 residues. CDR3 amino acids: CASRVVQANQPQHF. The CDR3 nucleotides are TGTGCCAGTAGAGTTGTACAGGCCAATCAGCCCCAGCATTTT. Together with reference TRBV19 and TRBJ1-5, the CDR3 gives the full variable domain: DGGITQSPKYLFRKEGQNVTLSCEQNLNHDAMYWYRQDPGQGLRLIYYSQIVNDFQKGDIAEGYSVSREKKESFPLTVTSAQKNPTAFYLCASRVVQANQPQHFGDGTRLSIL.

The V call is TRBV9, the J call TRBJ2-2; the D is unclear. Germline CDR1 reads SGDLS; CDR2 reads YYNGEE. The CDR3 covers 13 residues. Trimming cost V 0 bases and J 3 bases, with 3 bases left between them. The CDR3, as DNA: TGTGCCAGCAGCGTAGCGTACACCGGGGAGCTGTTTTTT. Translating gives CASSVAYTGELFF. Based on the CDR3 plus reference TRBV9 and TRBJ2-2, the full variable domain is DSGVTQTPKHLITATGQRVTLRCSPRSGDLSVYWYQQSLDQGLQFLIQYYNGEERAKGNILERFSAQQFPDLHSELNLSSLELGDSALYFCASSVAYTGELFFGEGSRLTVL.

This chain uses TRBV11-2 with TRBJ2-7, with 12 bases identical to TRBD2. V trimming: 5 bases; J trimming: 3 bases; junction bases outside the gene matches: 8. CDR1 is SGHAT, CDR2 FQNNGV, per germline. The CDR3 sequence is 16 residues long. In DNA, the CDR3 is TGTGCCAGCAGCCAGACGTCACTAGCGGGGGGCTACGAGCAGTACTTC. Amino acids: CASSQTSLAGGYEQYF.

This clone came up a few times. The genes are TRBV10-1 and TRBJ2-1; no reliable D call. Germline loops: CDR1 WNHNN, CDR2 SYGVQD (reference sequence). Trimming stripped 10 bases from V and 5 bases from J, with 3 bases between. CDR3 length equals 9 residues. This chain's CDR3 is CAIDNEQFF. CDR3 nucleotides: TGCGCCATAGACAATGAGCAGTTCTTC.

The chain employs TRBV19 and TRBJ1-4; 8 nucleotides line up with TRBD1. CDR1 LNHDA and CDR2 SQIVND come from the germline V gene (reference sequence). This CDR3 contains 13 residues. V lost 9 bases and J lost 8; bases outside the gene matches: 8. The CDR3 sequence: CASGRGPGEKLFF. CDR3 DNA sequence: TGTGCCAGCGGCAGGGGGCCAGGAGAAAAACTGTTTTTT. Variable domain in full (rest from reference TRBV19 and TRBJ1-4): DGGITQSPKYLFRKEGQNVTLSCEQNLNHDAMYWYRQDPGQGLRLIYYSQIVNDFQKGDIAEGYSVSREKKESFPLTVTSAQKNPTAFYLCASGRGPGEKLFFGSGTQLSVL.

The J gene is TRBJ1-6, the V gene TRBV9; 7 bases agree with TRBD1. CDR3 length: 14 amino acids. V lost 5 bases and J lost 8; bases outside the gene matches: 7. The germline V gene encodes CDR1 SGDLS and CDR2 YYNGEE. The CDR3 coding sequence is TGTGCCAGCAGACCTGACAGGGTAGATTCACCCCTCCACTTT. This gives the protein CASRPDRVDSPLHF.

This chain joins TRBV5-8 and TRBJ1-5, with D possibly being TRBD1 (5 bases). V was trimmed by 4 bases and J by 5 bases, leaving 16 bases between them. Germline V gives CDR1 SGHTS, CDR2 YDEGEE. The CDR3 consists of 15 residues. The CDR3 sequence is CASSKTVSRHQPQHF. The DNA of the CDR3 is TGTGCCAGCAGCAAGACAGTCTCAAGACATCAGCCCCAGCATTTT.

The chain recombines TRBV6-5 with TRBJ2-7; no clear D gene. Germline CDR1 is MNHEY and CDR2 is SVGAGI. Trimming pared 0 bases from V and 0 bases from J, leaving 9 bases between. This CDR3 is built from 15 residues. The CDR3: CASSYSSIISYEQYF. In DNA, the CDR3 is TGTGCCAGCAGTTACTCGAGTATAATCTCCTACGAGCAGTACTTC.

This chain links TRBV5-6 with TRBJ1-1; 7 bases align to TRBD1. The CDR3 spans 15 residues. Germline V gene data show CDR1 as SGHDT and CDR2 as YYEEEE. Unmatched junction bases numbered 6, after V lost 0 bases and J lost 4 bases. In nucleotides, the CDR3 is TGTGCCAGCAGCTTGGTGGGCAGGGGGGTCACTGAAGCTTTCTTT. This gives the protein CASSLVGRGVTEAFF.

The rearrangement uses TRBV7-2 and TRBJ2-1; 8 nucleotides match TRBD2. Germline V gives CDR1 SGHTA, CDR2 FQGNSA. This CDR3 contains 17 residues. Unmatched junction bases numbered 10, after V lost 3 bases and J lost 3 bases. The CDR3 is CASSLTGTSGFYNEQFF. CDR3 nucleotides: TGTGCCAGCAGCTTGACCGGGACTAGTGGGTTCTACAATGAGCAGTTCTTC.

This chain links TRBV7-9 with TRBJ1-1; D may be TRBD1 (5 bases). From germline, CDR1 is SEHNR and CDR2 FQNEAQ (reference sequence). The CDR3 extends over 13 amino acids. V shed 1 base and J shed 7 bases, with 10 bases lying between them. CDR3 DNA sequence: TGTGCCAGCAGCTTAGGGATCGGGGGTGAAGCTTTCTTT. Its translation: CASSLGIGGEAFF.

The chain uses TRBV29-1 and TRBJ1-1, with D possibly TRBD1 on 5 matching bases. Germline CDR1 is SQVTM and CDR2 is ANQGSEA. V lost 1 base to trimming and J lost 8 bases, with 14 bases between them. The CDR3 is made up of 13 amino acids. The CDR3 loop reads CSVEAGDSGEAFF. The CDR3 coding sequence is TGCAGCGTTGAAGCCGGGGACTCCGGCGAAGCTTTCTTT.